The source of this T cell receptor beta chain is a study of blood T cell repertoires in COVID-19. Across the study: Nucleic acid was either cDNA or gDNA, and it came from T cells, B-cell-depleted T cells, or PBMCs.

V was pared by 5 bases and J by 4 bases, with 6 bases of the junction left unmatched. The germline V gene encodes CDR1 KGHSH and CDR2 LQKENI. This CDR3 has 15 residues. Study processing details: Scientists estimated how many nucleated cells there were by amplifying reference gene primers. Assay: immunoSEQ multiplex PCR; the TCRdb copy retains only in-frame clones and omits some. For V, J and clone size, that table is used; D and trimming come from the DNA. The table includes about 220,000 clones, 84% detected once. This clone was seen a few times. V is TRBV18 and J is TRBJ2-7; 12 nucleotides line up with TRBD1. Input material: peripheral blood. This sequence originates from a woman aged 55-69 years who had recovered from COVID-19. CDR3 in amino acids: CASSAGTGGIYEQYF. The CDR3 DNA is TGTGCCAGCTCAGCCGGGACAGGGGGCATTTACGAGCAGTACTTC.